The 11 T cell receptor beta chains below all came from one sample that was sequenced in a study of T cells in Graves' hyperthyroidism and ophthalmopathy (dated by TCRdb to about 2019). The library was made by multiplex PCR. Sequencing took place on an Illumina HiSeq 2000. The TCR beta CDR3 regions were amplified from RNA transcripts. A first-round RT-PCR of the TCR CDR3 used the HTBI primer set with the Qiagen OneStep RT-PCR kit. TCRdb applied fastp at Q25 and MiXCR to the public reads, then kept only in-frame beta chains. Entries are consolidated by CDR3 protein sequence, retaining the most common genes and DNA. The sample table shows some 50,000 distinct CDR3 sequences, and about 53% are seen once. The ten largest clonotypes hold more than 30% of the sample. The sequencing sample was made of peripheral blood or thyroid tissue (not recorded which). These receptors all stem from a man in his late teens or twenties with Graves' hyperthyroidism.

The V gene is TRBV7-8, the J gene TRBJ2-2; D uncertain. This CDR3 is built from 14 residues. Germline CDR1 is SGHVS and CDR2 is FQNEAQ. Trimming removed 5 bases at V and 2 bases at J, with 9 bases between. CDR3 residues: CASSNRRNTGELFF. CDR3 bases: TGTGCCAGCAGCAATAGGCGTAACACCGGGGAGCTGTTTTTT.

The gene calls are TRBV10-3 and TRBJ1-1, with 12 bases aligning to TRBD1. The germline CDR1 and CDR2 sequences are ENHRY and SYGVKD. V lost 8 bases and J lost 1; bases outside the gene matches: 2. This CDR3 region has 14 residues. For the CDR3, the DNA is TGTGCCATCGGGACAGGGGGCCCGAACACTGAAGCTTTCTTT. Translating gives CAIGTGGPNTEAFF.

The sample holds many counts of this clonotype. This chain links TRBV6-2 or TRBV6-3 with TRBJ2-2; D may be TRBD1 (6 bases). The CDR3 spans 14 residues. Germline loops: CDR1 MNHEY, CDR2 SVGEGT. Trimming shortened V by 1 base and J by 5 bases, and 8 bases separated the two germline ends. The CDR3 loop is CASSYLQGTGELFF. CDR3 coding DNA: TGTGCCAGCAGTTACTTACAGGGAACCGGGGAGCTGTTTTTT.

This clonotype was seen ten or more times. This rearrangement joins TRBV29-1 to TRBJ2-2; D remains unclear. Trimming removed 6 bases from V and 6 bases from J, with 11 bases in between. Germline V gene sequence: CDR1 SQVTM, CDR2 ANQGSEA. The CDR3 spans 12 residues. The CDR3 sequence is CSVRALAGELFF. DNA for the CDR3: TGCAGCGTCCGAGCATTGGCCGGGGAGCTGTTTTTT.

Only one count was recorded for this clonotype. V gene TRBV29-1 combines with J gene TRBJ1-2; D is possibly TRBD1 (6 bases). Germline V gene lookup returns CDR1 SQVTM and CDR2 ANQGSEA. The ends were cut back, 6 bases at V and 2 bases at J, with 22 bases in the middle. The CDR3 has 16 residues. CDR3 coding DNA: TGCAGCGTAGAGGGTCCCGGGACACTGGTAAACTATGGCTACACCTTC. It yields the protein CSVEGPGTLVNYGYTF.

The chain links TRBV7-2 to TRBJ1-2; no clear D. Trimming took off 5 bases at V and 2 bases at J, with 6 bases between the two ends. CDR1 is SGHTA and CDR2 is FQGNSA in the germline V gene. There are 12 residues in the CDR3. CDR3 nucleotide sequence: TGTGCCAGCAGCACCGTAAACTATGGCTACACCTTC. Its protein product is CASSTVNYGYTF.

This clonotype was found many times. The V gene is TRBV7-9, the J gene TRBJ2-7; 10 bases match TRBD1. The CDR3 contains 14 residues. J was trimmed by 5 bases and V by 6 bases; bases with no gene match: 7. Per germline, CDR1 SEHNR and CDR2 FQNEAQ (reference sequence). In DNA form, the CDR3 reads TGTGCCAGCAGTCGTGGGACAGGGGACCACGAGCAGTACTTC. Its protein is CASSRGTGDHEQYF.

This chain uses TRBV29-1 with TRBJ2-5; 12 bases map to TRBD2. This CDR3 region has 16 residues. V lost 6 bases, J lost 1 base, and 9 bases stayed unmatched. Germline V lookup: CDR1 SQVTM, CDR2 ANQGSEA. The CDR3 reads CSVRPGTSGPQETQYF. The CDR3 DNA reads TGCAGCGTGAGGCCCGGGACTAGCGGGCCCCAAGAGACCCAGTACTTC.

This chain connects TRBV2 to TRBJ2-7; the match to TRBD2 covers 13 bases. This CDR3 has 15 residues. Germline values: CDR1 SNHLY, CDR2 FYNNEI. V trimming: 4 bases; J trimming: 2 bases; junction bases outside the gene matches: 2. The DNA for the CDR3 is TGTGCCAGCAGTGGTGGACTAGCGGGGGCCTACGAGCAGTACTTC. This gives the protein CASSGGLAGAYEQYF.

This clonotype was picked up many times. The V call is TRBV5-6, the J call TRBJ2-7, with D unclear. The CDR3 loop spans 15 amino acids. In germline, CDR1 is SGHDT, CDR2 YYEEEE. With 1 base removed from V and 0 bases from J, the gap between germline ends came to 11 bases. The CDR3 DNA reads TGTGCCAGCAGCTTGTCCGGTTCCCGCTCCTACGAGCAGTACTTC. Its protein is CASSLSGSRSYEQYF. The entire variable domain, with the rest obtained from reference TRBV5-6 and TRBJ2-7, is as follows: DAGVTQSPTHLIKTRGQQVTLRCSPKSGHDTVSWYQQALGQGPQFIFQYYEEEERQRGNFPDRFSGHQFPNYSSELNVNALLLGDSALYLCASSLSGSRSYEQYFGPGTRLTVT.

This clonotype was recorded at least ten times. V and J are TRBV7-2 and TRBJ2-3; TRBD1 aligns across 8 bases. The V segment lost 3 bases and the J segment 4 bases; nucleotides outside the gene matches: 3. The germline V gene has CDR1 SGHTA and CDR2 FQGNSA. The CDR3 spans 14 residues. The CDR3 protein is CASSLQGAADTQYF. The CDR3 coding sequence is TGTGCCAGCAGCTTGCAGGGGGCGGCAGATACGCAGTATTTT.